This T cell receptor beta chain was recorded in a study of CD8 T cells in Susac syndrome. RNA in amounts of about 0.5 to 1 ug was reverse transcribed with random hexamers. TCRdb re-called the immunoSEQ multiplex PCR reads with MiXCR, one entry per CDR3 protein. The sample consists of about 73,000 distinct CDR3 sequences, roughly 95% of them appearing once. The multiple sclerosis controls, all treatment-naive patients, had relapsing-remitting disease that was stable or active. V dropped 6 bases and J dropped 1 base, with 20 bases sitting between them. Per germline, CDR1 SGHTA and CDR2 FQGTGA. The CDR3 spans 17 residues.

The material sequenced was CD8+ T cells from PBMCs. J is TRBJ2-3 and V is TRBV7-3; maybe TRBD1 (6 bases). The sequence derives from a human donor with multiple sclerosis. CDR3 nucleotide sequence: TGTGCCAGCAGTCAAAGGGGCAGGGGCAGTGGCACAGATACGCAGTATTTT. Protein: CASSQRGRGSGTDTQYF.